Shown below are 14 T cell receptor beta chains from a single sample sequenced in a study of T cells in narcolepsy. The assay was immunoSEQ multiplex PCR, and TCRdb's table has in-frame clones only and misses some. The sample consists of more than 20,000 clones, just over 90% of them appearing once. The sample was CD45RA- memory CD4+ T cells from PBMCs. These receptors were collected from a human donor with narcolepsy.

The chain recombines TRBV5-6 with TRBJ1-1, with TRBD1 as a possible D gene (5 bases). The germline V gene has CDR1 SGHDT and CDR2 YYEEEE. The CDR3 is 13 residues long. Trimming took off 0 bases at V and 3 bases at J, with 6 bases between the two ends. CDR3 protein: CASSLGGDTEAFF. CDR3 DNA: TGTGCCAGCAGCTTGGGAGGGGACACTGAAGCTTTCTTT.

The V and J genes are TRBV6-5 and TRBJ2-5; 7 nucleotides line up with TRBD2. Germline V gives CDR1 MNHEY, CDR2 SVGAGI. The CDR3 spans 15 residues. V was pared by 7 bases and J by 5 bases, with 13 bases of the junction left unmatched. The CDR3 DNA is TGTGCCAGCAAGAGGACTAGGGGAGCACCTGAGACCCAGTACTTC. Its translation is CASKRTRGAPETQYF.

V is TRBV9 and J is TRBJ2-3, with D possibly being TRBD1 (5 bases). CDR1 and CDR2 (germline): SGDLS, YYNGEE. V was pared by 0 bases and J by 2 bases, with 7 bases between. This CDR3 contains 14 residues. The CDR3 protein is CASSVGQITDTQYF. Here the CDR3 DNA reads TGTGCCAGCAGCGTAGGACAGATCACAGATACGCAGTATTTT.

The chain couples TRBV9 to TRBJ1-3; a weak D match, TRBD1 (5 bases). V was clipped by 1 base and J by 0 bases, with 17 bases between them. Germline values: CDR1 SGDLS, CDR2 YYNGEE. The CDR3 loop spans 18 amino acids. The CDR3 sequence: CASSVTGFGTSSGNTIYF. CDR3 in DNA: TGTGCCAGCAGCGTAACCGGATTTGGGACTAGCTCTGGAAACACCATATATTTT.

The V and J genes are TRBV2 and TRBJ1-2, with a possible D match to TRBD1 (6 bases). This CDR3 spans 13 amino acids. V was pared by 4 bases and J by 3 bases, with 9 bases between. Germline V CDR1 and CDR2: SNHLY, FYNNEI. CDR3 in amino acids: CASSAQGYYGYTF. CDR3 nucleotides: TGTGCCAGCAGTGCCCAGGGGTACTATGGCTACACCTTC. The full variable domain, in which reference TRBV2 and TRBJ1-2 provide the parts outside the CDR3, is EPEVTQTPSHQVTQMGQEVILRCVPISNHLYFYWYRQILGQKVEFLVSFYNNEISEKSEIFDDQFSVERPDGSNFTLKIRSTKLEDSAMYFCASSAQGYYGYTFGSGTRLTVV.

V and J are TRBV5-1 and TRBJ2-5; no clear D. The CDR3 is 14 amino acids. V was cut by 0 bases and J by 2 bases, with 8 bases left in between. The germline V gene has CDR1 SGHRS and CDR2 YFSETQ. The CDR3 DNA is TGCGCCAGCAGCTTGGCCGTGACACAAGAGACCCAGTACTTC. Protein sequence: CASSLAVTQETQYF.

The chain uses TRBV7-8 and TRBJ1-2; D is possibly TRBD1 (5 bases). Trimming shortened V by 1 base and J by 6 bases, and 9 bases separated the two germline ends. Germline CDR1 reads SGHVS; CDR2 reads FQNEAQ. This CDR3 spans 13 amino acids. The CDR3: CASSLERTNGYTF. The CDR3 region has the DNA TGTGCCAGCAGCTTAGAACGGACAAATGGCTACACCTTC.

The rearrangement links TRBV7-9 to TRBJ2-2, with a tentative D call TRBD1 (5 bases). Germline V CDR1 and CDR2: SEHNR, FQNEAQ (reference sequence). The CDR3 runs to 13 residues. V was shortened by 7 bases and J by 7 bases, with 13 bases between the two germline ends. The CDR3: CASKSRADGELFF. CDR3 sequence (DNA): TGTGCCAGCAAATCCAGGGCAGACGGGGAGCTGTTTTTT.

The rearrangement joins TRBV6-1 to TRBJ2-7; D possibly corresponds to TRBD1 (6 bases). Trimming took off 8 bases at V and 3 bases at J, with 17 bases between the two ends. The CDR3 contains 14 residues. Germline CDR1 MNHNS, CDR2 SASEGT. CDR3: CASHRTEPRYEQYF. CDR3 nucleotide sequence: TGTGCCAGCCATCGGACAGAGCCGCGCTACGAGCAGTACTTC.

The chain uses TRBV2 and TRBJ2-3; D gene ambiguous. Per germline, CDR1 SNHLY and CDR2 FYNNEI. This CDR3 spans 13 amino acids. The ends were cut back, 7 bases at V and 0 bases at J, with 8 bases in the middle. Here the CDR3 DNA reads TGTGCCAGCACACTACTAAGCACAGATACGCAGTATTTT. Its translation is CASTLLSTDTQYF.

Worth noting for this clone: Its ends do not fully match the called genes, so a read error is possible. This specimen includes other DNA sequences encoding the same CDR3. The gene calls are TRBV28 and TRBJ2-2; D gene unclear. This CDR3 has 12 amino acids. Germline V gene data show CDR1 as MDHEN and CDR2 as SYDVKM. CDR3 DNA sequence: TGTGCTAGCAGTTTAGCCACCGGGGAGCTGTTTTTT. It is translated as CASSLATGELFF. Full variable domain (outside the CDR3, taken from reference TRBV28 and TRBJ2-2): DVKVTQSSRYLVKRTGEKVFLECVQDMDHENMFWYRQDPGLGLRLIYFSYDVKMKEKGDIPEGYSVSREKKERFSLILESASTNQTSMYLCASSLATGELFFGEGSRLTVL.

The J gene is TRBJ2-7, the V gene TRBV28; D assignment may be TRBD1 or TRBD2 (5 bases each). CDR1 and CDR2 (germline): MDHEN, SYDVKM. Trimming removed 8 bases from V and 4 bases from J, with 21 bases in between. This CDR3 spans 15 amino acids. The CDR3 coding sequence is TGTGCCAGCGGGGGTACTGGGCAGGGTATGTACGAGCAGTACTTC. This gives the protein CASGGTGQGMYEQYF.

This chain's CDR3 is CASSLGDFQETQYF. The CDR3 coding sequence is TGTGCCAGCAGCTTGGGCGATTTTCAAGAGACCCAGTACTTC. The V call is TRBV7-3, the J call TRBJ2-5; D unresolved. The CDR3 is made up of 14 amino acids. In germline, CDR1 is SGHTA, CDR2 FQGTGA. V was shortened by 3 bases and J by 2 bases, with 10 bases between the two germline ends.

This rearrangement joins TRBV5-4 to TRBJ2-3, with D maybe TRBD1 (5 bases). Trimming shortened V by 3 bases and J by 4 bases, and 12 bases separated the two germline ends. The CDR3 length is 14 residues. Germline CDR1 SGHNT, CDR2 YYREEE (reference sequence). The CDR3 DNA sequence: TGTGCCAGCAGCTCCCCCACAGGATCAGATACGCAGTATTTT. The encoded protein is CASSSPTGSDTQYF.